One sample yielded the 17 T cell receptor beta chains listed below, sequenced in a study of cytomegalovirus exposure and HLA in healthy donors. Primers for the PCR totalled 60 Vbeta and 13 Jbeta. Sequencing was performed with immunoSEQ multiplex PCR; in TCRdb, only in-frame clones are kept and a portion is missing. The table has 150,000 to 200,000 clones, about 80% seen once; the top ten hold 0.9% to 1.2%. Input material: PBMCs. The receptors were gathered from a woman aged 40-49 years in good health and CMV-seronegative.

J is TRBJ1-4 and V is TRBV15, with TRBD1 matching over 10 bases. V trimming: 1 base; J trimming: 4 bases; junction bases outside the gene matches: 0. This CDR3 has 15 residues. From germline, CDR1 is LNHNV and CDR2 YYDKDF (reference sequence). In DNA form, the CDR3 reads TGTGCCACCAGCAGAGGGACAGGGGGTAATGAAAAACTGTTTTTT. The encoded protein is CATSRGTGGNEKLFF.

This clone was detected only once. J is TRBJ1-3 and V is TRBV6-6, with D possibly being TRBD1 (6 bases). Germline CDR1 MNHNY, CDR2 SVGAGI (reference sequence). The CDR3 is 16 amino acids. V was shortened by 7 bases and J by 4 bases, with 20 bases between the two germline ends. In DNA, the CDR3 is TGTGCCAGCACGAAAACGGACAGATCAGGAGGAAACACCATATATTTT. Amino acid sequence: CASTKTDRSGGNTIYF.

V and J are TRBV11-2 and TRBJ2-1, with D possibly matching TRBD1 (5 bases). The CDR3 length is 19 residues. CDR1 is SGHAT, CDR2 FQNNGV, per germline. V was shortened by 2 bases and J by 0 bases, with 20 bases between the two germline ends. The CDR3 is CASSLRIGRDSPSYNEQFF. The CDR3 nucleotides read TGTGCCAGCAGCTTAAGGATCGGTCGAGACAGTCCCTCCTACAATGAGCAGTTCTTC.

The DNA of the CDR3 is TGTGCCAGTACCTTCGTGAGGGGGCTCAACACTGAAGCTTTCTTT. It translates to CASTFVRGLNTEAFF. V is TRBV19 and J is TRBJ1-1; 7 positions agree with TRBD1. CDR1 and CDR2 from the germline V gene are LNHDA and SQIVND (reference sequence). Trimming at V came to 7 bases and at J to 2 bases, leaving 10 bases not matched to a gene. The CDR3 sequence is 15 residues long. Complete variable domain (other parts from reference TRBV19 and TRBJ1-1): DGGITQSPKYLFRKEGQNVTLSCEQNLNHDAMYWYRQDPGQGLRLIYYSQIVNDFQKGDIAEGYSVSREKKESFPLTVTSAQKNPTAFYLCASTFVRGLNTEAFFGQGTRLTVV.

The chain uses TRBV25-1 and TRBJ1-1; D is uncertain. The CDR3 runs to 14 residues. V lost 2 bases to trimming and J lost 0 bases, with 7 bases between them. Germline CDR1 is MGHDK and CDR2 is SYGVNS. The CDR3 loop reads CASSERGMNTEAFF. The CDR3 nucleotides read TGTGCCAGCAGTGAAAGAGGTATGAACACTGAAGCTTTCTTT.

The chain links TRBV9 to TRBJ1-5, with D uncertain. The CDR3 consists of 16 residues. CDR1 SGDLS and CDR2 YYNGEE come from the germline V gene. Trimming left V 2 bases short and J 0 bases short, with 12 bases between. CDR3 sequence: CASSVGPNYSNQPQHF. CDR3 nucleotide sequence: TGTGCCAGCAGCGTCGGTCCCAACTATAGCAATCAGCCCCAGCATTTT.

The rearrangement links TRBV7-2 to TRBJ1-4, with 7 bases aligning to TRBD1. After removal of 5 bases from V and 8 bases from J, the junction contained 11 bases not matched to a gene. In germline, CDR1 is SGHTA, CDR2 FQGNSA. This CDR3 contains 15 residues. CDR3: CASSPGTVRREKLFF. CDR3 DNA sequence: TGTGCCAGCAGCCCAGGGACAGTACGTAGGGAAAAACTGTTTTTT.

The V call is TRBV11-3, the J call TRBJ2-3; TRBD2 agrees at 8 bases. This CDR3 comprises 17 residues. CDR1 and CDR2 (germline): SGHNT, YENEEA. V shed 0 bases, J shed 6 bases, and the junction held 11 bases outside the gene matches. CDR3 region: CASSLDGTSGFLDTQYF. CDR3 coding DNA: TGTGCCAGCAGCTTAGATGGGACTAGTGGTTTTCTTGATACGCAGTATTTT.

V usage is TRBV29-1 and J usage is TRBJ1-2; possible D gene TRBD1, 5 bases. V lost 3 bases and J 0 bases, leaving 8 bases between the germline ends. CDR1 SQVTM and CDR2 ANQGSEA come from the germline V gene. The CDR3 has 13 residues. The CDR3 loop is CSVEVQANYGYTF. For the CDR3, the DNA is TGCAGCGTTGAGGTACAGGCTAACTATGGCTACACCTTC.

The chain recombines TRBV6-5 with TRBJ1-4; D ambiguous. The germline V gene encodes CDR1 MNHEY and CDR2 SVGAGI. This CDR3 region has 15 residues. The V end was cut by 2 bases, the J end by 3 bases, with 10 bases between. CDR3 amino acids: CASSYRGEPNEKLFF. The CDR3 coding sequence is TGTGCCAGCAGTTACCGCGGGGAGCCTAATGAAAAACTGTTTTTT.

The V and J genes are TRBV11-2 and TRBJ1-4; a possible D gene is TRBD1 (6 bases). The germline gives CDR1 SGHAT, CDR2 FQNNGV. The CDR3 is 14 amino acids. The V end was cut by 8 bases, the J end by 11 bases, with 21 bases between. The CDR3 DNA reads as TGTGCCAGCTCCGAGGGGTCGGGACATGGGAAACTGTTTTTT. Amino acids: CASSEGSGHGKLFF.

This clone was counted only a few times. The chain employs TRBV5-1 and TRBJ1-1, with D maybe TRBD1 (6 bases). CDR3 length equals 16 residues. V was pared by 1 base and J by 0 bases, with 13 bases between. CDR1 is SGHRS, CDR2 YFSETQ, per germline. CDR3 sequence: CASSLSGTNMNTEAFF. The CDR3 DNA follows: TGCGCCAGCAGCTTGTCCGGGACAAATATGAACACTGAAGCTTTCTTT.

The CDR3 is CASSSGGQMNTEAFF. CDR3 nucleotides: TGTGCCAGCAGCTCTGGGGGACAAATGAACACTGAAGCTTTCTTT. The chain couples TRBV11-2 to TRBJ1-1, with D tentatively TRBD1 (6 bases). The V end was cut by 4 bases, the J end by 0 bases, with 12 bases between. The CDR3 totals 15 residues. Germline V CDR1 and CDR2: SGHAT, FQNNGV.

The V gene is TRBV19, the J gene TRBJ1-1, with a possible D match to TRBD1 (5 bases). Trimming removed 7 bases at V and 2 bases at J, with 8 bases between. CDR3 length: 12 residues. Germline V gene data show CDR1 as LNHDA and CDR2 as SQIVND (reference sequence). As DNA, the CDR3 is TGTGCCAGTACCGACAGTAACACTGAAGCTTTCTTT. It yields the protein CASTDSNTEAFF.

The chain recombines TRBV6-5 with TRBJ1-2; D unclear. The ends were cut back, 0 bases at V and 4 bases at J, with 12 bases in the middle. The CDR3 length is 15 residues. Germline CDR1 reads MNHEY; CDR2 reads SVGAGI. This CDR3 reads CASSYSRHGIYGYTF. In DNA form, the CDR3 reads TGTGCCAGCAGTTACTCACGGCACGGGATCTATGGCTACACCTTC.

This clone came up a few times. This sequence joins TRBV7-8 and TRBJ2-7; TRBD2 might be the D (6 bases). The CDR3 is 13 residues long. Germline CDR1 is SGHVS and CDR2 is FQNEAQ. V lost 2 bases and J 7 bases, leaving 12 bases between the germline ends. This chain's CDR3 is CASSLTGVREQYF. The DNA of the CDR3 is TGTGCCAGCAGCTTAACGGGAGTGAGGGAGCAGTACTTC.

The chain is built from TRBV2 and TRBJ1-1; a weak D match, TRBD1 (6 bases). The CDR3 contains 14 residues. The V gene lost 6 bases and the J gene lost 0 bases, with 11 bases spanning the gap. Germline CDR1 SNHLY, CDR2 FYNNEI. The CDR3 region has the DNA TGTGCCAGCAGCCGACAGGCCATGAACACTGAAGCTTTCTTT. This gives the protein CASSRQAMNTEAFF.